This T cell receptor beta chain was recorded in a study of glioma-infiltrating T cells. TCR alpha and beta CDR3 regions were amplified from RNA using iRepertoire nested multiplex PCR. TCRdb passed the multiplex PCR reads through MiXCR, listing each CDR3 protein once. The table shows tens of thousands of distinct CDR3 sequences, with roughly 40% occurring only once. Germline CDR1 and CDR2: MNHEY and SVGEGT. The CDR3 extends over 14 amino acids. V was pared by 3 bases and J by 3 bases, with 11 bases between. Sequencing was done on a sample of glioma tissue, nonneoplastic brain tissue, or PBMCs (not recorded which). This chain connects TRBV6-2 or TRBV6-3 to TRBJ1-1, with a possible D match to TRBD1 (5 bases). The sequence was obtained from a human donor with low-grade glioma or glioblastoma, undergoing nonglioma brain surgery, or in good health (not recorded which). The CDR3 region has the DNA TGTGCCAGCAGTTATGGGGGATGGGACACTGAAGCTTTCTTT. Its protein is CASSYGGWDTEAFF.